Below are 20 T cell receptor beta chains sequenced from a single sample in a study of T cell changes during pregnancy in multiple sclerosis. Clones were sequenced by immunoSEQ multiplex PCR, and TCRdb holds only the in-frame ones, with some missing. The sample consists of 30,000 to 45,000 clones, about 91% of them appearing once. The input for sequencing was CD8+ T cells from peripheral blood mononuclear cells, taken after pregnancy. Receptor source: a female donor with multiple sclerosis, enrolled in a pregnancy study.

V gene TRBV19 combines with J gene TRBJ2-2, with D perhaps TRBD2 (6 bases). V lost 5 bases and J 5 bases, leaving 12 bases between the germline ends. The CDR3 runs to 14 residues. From germline, CDR1 is LNHDA and CDR2 SQIVND (reference sequence). The CDR3 region is CASSSEGTTGELFF. The CDR3 nucleotides are TGTGCCAGTAGTTCGGAGGGGACGACCGGGGAGCTGTTTTTT.

The rearrangement joins TRBV27 to TRBJ2-7, with TRBD1 identical over 7 bases. V was clipped by 3 bases and J by 3 bases; unmatched bases: 5. Germline assignment: CDR1 MNHEY and CDR2 SMNVEV (reference sequence). The CDR3 extends over 14 amino acids. This chain's CDR3 is CASSFDRVGYEQYF. CDR3 bases: TGTGCCAGCAGTTTCGACAGGGTAGGCTACGAGCAGTACTTC.

This sequence joins TRBV4-1 and TRBJ2-1, with D possibly TRBD1 on 5 matching bases. V shed 2 bases and J shed 9 bases, with 17 bases lying between them. This CDR3 contains 15 residues. CDR1 is MGHRA and CDR2 is YSYEKL in the germline V gene. The CDR3 DNA is TGCGCCAGCAGCCAACTTCATATGGGGCGGAGTGAGCAGTTCTTC. Protein sequence: CASSQLHMGRSEQFF.

The genes are TRBV10-2 and TRBJ1-1; TRBD1 might be the D (5 bases). Trimming pared 5 bases from V and 5 bases from J, leaving 15 bases between. The germline gives CDR1 WSHSY, CDR2 SAAADI. The CDR3 extends over 14 amino acids. The CDR3 is CASSMGLTGTEAFF. CDR3 sequence (DNA): TGCGCCAGCAGTATGGGACTCACCGGGACTGAAGCTTTCTTT.

This clone has only one observation. The V call is TRBV13, the J call TRBJ1-1; D is perhaps TRBD1 (5 bases). The CDR3 runs 17 residues. Germline CDR1 PRHDT, CDR2 FYEKMQ (reference sequence). Trimming stripped 0 bases from V and 0 bases from J, with 14 bases between. CDR3 coding DNA: TGTGCCAGCAGCTTAGGTCAGGGAATGGGTCTGAACACTGAAGCTTTCTTT. It yields the protein CASSLGQGMGLNTEAFF.

This clone was seen just once. This chain links TRBV7-6 with TRBJ1-1, with 7 bases that match TRBD1. Germline V gives CDR1 SGHVS, CDR2 FNYEAQ. V lost 8 bases to trimming and J lost 7 bases; unmatched junction nucleotides: 4. There are 11 residues in the CDR3. The CDR3, as DNA: TGTGCCAGCGGGACAGCTCTTGAAGCTTTCTTT. It encodes CASGTALEAFF. The full variable domain, with the rest looked up from reference TRBV7-6 and TRBJ1-1, is GAGVSQSPRYKVTKRGQDVALRCDPISGHVSLYWYRQALGQGPEFLTYFNYEAQQDKSGLPNDRFSAERPEGSISTLTIQRTEQRDSAMYRCASGTALEAFFGQGTRLTVV.

This chain links TRBV7-6 with TRBJ2-1; 8 nucleotides align to TRBD2. V gave up 5 bases and J gave up 8 bases; unmatched junction bases: 14. Germline V gene sequence: CDR1 SGHVS, CDR2 FNYEAQ. CDR3 length: 16 residues. The CDR3 DNA reads as TGTGCCAGCAGCCCCCCGCCGGAGCGGGGGTCCGATGAGCAGTTCTTC. Amino acid sequence: CASSPPPERGSDEQFF.

This chain uses TRBV13 with TRBJ2-1; 7 nucleotides match TRBD1. V trimming: 5 bases; J trimming: 0 bases; junction bases outside the gene matches: 10. The germline CDR1 and CDR2 sequences are PRHDT and FYEKMQ (reference sequence). The CDR3 has 17 amino acids. For the CDR3, the DNA is TGTGCCAGCAGCCTAGAGGGACAGACGAGCTCCTACAATGAGCAGTTCTTC. This translates into CASSLEGQTSSYNEQFF.

This clone was observed once. The chain employs TRBV9 and TRBJ2-7, with TRBD1 identical over 10 bases. Germline loops: CDR1 SGDLS, CDR2 YYNGEE. V was clipped by 4 bases and J by 0 bases; unmatched bases: 7. The CDR3 spans 16 residues. The CDR3 sequence is CASSSSDRGVSYEQYF. In nucleotides, the CDR3 is TGTGCCAGCAGCTCCTCGGACAGGGGGGTCTCCTACGAGCAGTACTTC. The full variable domain, completed using reference TRBV9 and TRBJ2-7, is DSGVTQTPKHLITATGQRVTLRCSPRSGDLSVYWYQQSLDQGLQFLIQYYNGEERAKGNILERFSAQQFPDLHSELNLSSLELGDSALYFCASSSSDRGVSYEQYFGPGTRLTVT.

This chain joins TRBV28 and TRBJ2-1, with D possibly matching TRBD2 (5 bases). This CDR3 has 16 amino acids. Deletions cut 5 bases from V and 0 bases from J, with 14 bases between. Germline assignment: CDR1 MDHEN and CDR2 SYDVKM. The CDR3 region is CASSKKRTSSYNEQFF. The CDR3, as DNA: TGTGCCAGCAGTAAAAAGCGGACGAGCTCCTACAATGAGCAGTTCTTC. The full variable domain, its missing parts supplied by reference TRBV28 and TRBJ2-1, is DVKVTQSSRYLVKRTGEKVFLECVQDMDHENMFWYRQDPGLGLRLIYFSYDVKMKEKGDIPEGYSVSREKKERFSLILESASTNQTSMYLCASSKKRTSSYNEQFFGPGTRLTVL.

The chain carries TRBV5-4 and TRBJ2-3; D is perhaps TRBD2 (6 bases). The V gene lost 4 bases and the J gene lost 1 base, with 13 bases spanning the gap. The length of the CDR3 is 15 residues. Per the germline V gene, CDR1 is SGHNT and CDR2 is YYREEE (reference sequence). The CDR3 nucleotides are TGTGCCAGCAGCCCCCCGGGGGTGGGCACAGATACGCAGTATTTT. This encodes CASSPPGVGTDTQYF.

The genes are TRBV9 and TRBJ2-5; tentatively, D is TRBD2 (5 bases). The CDR3 contains 15 residues. From germline, CDR1 is SGDLS and CDR2 YYNGEE. V gave up 0 bases and J gave up 2 bases, with 11 bases separating them. CDR3 sequence: CASSVATGSQETQYF. The CDR3 coding sequence is TGTGCCAGCAGCGTAGCGACGGGATCGCAAGAGACCCAGTACTTC.

This clone was counted a single time. The V gene is TRBV9, the J gene TRBJ2-3; D is perhaps TRBD2 (6 bases). Trimming left V 0 bases short and J 0 bases short, with 23 bases between. This CDR3 is 20 amino acids long. Per germline, CDR1 SGDLS and CDR2 YYNGEE. CDR3 amino acids: CASSVAIGIAEASSTDTQYF. CDR3 DNA sequence: TGTGCCAGCAGCGTAGCTATCGGGATAGCGGAGGCCTCTAGCACAGATACGCAGTATTTT.

The sample holds a few counts of this clone. The gene calls are TRBV27 and TRBJ2-1, with 13 bases identical to TRBD2. Germline V gene data show CDR1 as MNHEY and CDR2 as SMNVEV (reference sequence). The V segment lost 4 bases and the J segment 1 base; nucleotides outside the gene matches: 7. This CDR3 spans 18 amino acids. The CDR3 here is CASSWTSGSIPSYNEQFF. CDR3 bases: TGTGCCAGCAGTTGGACTAGCGGGAGTATACCGTCCTACAATGAGCAGTTCTTC.

The chain links TRBV5-1 to TRBJ2-7, with D tentatively TRBD2 (5 bases). The CDR3 is 11 residues long. The germline gives CDR1 SGHRS, CDR2 YFSETQ. The ends were cut back, 4 bases at V and 7 bases at J, with 9 bases in the middle. The CDR3 region has the DNA TGCGCCAGCAGCGTACGGGGAGAGCAGTACTTC. Its translation is CASSVRGEQYF.

The chain joins TRBV18 to TRBJ2-1; 10 bases map to TRBD2. J was trimmed by 0 bases and V by 0 bases; bases with no gene match: 5. From germline, CDR1 is KGHSH and CDR2 LQKENI. The length of the CDR3 is 18 residues. The CDR3 reads CASSPPGLAWSSYNEQFF. CDR3 in DNA: TGTGCCAGCTCACCACCGGGACTAGCGTGGAGCTCCTACAATGAGCAGTTCTTC.

The chain links TRBV5-1 to TRBJ1-1, with 8 positions matching TRBD1. Germline CDR1 and CDR2: SGHRS and YFSETQ. V lost 4 bases, J lost 5 bases, and 4 bases stayed unmatched. The CDR3 has 13 amino acids. CDR3 DNA: TGCGCCAGCAGCACTACAGGGGGGACTGAAGCTTTCTTT. It specifies CASSTTGGTEAFF.

The V and J genes are TRBV27 and TRBJ2-4; 15 nucleotides align to TRBD2. The V gene end was trimmed by 1 base and the J gene end by 0 bases; junction bases not matched to a gene: 7. This CDR3 is built from 20 residues. In germline, CDR1 is MNHEY, CDR2 SMNVEV (reference sequence). The CDR3 spells CASSLWGGLAGGLAKNIQYF. DNA of the CDR3: TGTGCCAGCAGTTTATGGGGGGGACTAGCGGGGGGACTAGCCAAAAACATTCAGTACTTC.

In this sample, this clone turned up a few times. V usage is TRBV19 and J usage is TRBJ1-1, with D unresolved. Germline-derived CDR1 and CDR2 are LNHDA and SQIVND (reference sequence). The CDR3 runs 15 residues. V was shortened by 4 bases and J by 4 bases, with 16 bases between the two germline ends. CDR3 in amino acids: CASSRERFGITEAFF. CDR3 nucleotide sequence: TGTGCCAGTAGTAGGGAGAGGTTCGGGATCACTGAAGCTTTCTTT.

CDR3 coding DNA: TGTGCCAGCAGCGTAAGCGGGGGGCATAACAATGAGCAGTTCTTC. Its translation is CASSVSGGHNNEQFF. This chain connects TRBV9 to TRBJ2-1; 9 positions agree with TRBD2. The CDR3 contains 15 residues. The germline CDR1 and CDR2 sequences are SGDLS and YYNGEE. V lost 1 base, J lost 5 bases, and 4 bases stayed unmatched.